This T cell receptor beta chain was documented in a study of early T cells in non-severe SARS-CoV-2 infection. Looking at the study overall: The chains were unpaired, and the sequenced material was bulk RNA from unsorted whole blood. Overall study findings and caveats: Using VDJdb, the matching emphasized anti-spike CD8 responses while missing private and CD4 specificities.

This clonotype has ten or more counts. Its antigen is currently unknown. V dropped 7 bases and J dropped 6 bases, with 16 bases sitting between them. This CDR3 has 15 residues. Per the germline V gene, CDR1 is MDHEN and CDR2 is SYDVKM. Unique molecular identifiers tagged individual cDNA molecules. Using its own MiXCR run on the 5' RACE reads, TCRdb lists one record per CDR3 protein. The sample yields about 35,000 distinct CDR3 sequences, about 3.9% seen once. The V call is TRBV28, the J call TRBJ1-6, with a weak D call TRBD1 (5 bases). The sample taken for sequencing was whole blood. The receptor was derived from an adult who was a healthcare worker with PCR-confirmed SARS-CoV-2 infection or an uninfected control (not recorded which). CDR3 region: CASTIGPGINSPLHF. CDR3 in DNA: TGTGCCAGCACAATCGGGCCAGGGATTAATTCACCCCTCCACTTT.